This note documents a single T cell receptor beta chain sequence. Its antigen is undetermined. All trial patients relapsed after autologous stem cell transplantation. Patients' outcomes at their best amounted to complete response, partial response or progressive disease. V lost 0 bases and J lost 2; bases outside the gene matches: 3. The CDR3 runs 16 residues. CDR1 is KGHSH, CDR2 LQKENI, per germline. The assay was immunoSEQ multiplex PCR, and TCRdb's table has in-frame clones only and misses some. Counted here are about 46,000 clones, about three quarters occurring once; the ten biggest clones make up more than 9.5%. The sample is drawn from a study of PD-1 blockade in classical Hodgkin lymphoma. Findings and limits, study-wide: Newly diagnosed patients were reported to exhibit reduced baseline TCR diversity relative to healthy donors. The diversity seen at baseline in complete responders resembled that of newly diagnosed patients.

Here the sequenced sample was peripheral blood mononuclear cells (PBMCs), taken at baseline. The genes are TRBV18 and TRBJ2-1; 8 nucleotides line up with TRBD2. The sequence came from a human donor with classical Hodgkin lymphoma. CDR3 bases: TGTGCCAGCTCACCACCGGTCGGGAGGGCCTACAATGAGCAGTTCTTC. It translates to CASSPPVGRAYNEQFF.